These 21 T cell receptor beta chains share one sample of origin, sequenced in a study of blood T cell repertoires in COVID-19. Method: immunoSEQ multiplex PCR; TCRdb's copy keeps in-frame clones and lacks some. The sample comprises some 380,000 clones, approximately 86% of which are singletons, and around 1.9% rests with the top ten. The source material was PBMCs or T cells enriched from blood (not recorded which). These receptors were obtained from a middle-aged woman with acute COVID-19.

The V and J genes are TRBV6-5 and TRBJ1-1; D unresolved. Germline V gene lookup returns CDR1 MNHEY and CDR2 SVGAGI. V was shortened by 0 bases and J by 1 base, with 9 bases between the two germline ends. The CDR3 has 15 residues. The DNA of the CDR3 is TGTGCCAGCAGTTACTCAACACGAGGGAACACTGAAGCTTTCTTT. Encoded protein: CASSYSTRGNTEAFF.

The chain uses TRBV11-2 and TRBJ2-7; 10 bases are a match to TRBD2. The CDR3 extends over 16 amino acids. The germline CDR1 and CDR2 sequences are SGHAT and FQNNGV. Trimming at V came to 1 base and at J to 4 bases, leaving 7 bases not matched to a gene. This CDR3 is CASSLGRRAGGYEQYF. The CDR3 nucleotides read TGTGCCAGCAGCTTAGGTCGCCGAGCGGGGGGGTACGAGCAGTACTTC.

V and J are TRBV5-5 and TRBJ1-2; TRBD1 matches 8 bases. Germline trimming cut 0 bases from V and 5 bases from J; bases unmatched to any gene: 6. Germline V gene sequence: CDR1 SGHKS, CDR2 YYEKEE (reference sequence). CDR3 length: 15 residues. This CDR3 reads CASSLGQGLGYGYTF. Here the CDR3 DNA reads TGTGCCAGCAGCTTGGGACAGGGGTTAGGTTATGGCTACACCTTC.

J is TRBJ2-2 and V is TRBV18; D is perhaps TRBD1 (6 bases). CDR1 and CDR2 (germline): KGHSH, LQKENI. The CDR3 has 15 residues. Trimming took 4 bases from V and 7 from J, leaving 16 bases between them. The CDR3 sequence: CASSRSTGSGGELFF. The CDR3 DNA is TGTGCCAGCTCACGTTCCACAGGGTCTGGCGGGGAGCTGTTTTTT.

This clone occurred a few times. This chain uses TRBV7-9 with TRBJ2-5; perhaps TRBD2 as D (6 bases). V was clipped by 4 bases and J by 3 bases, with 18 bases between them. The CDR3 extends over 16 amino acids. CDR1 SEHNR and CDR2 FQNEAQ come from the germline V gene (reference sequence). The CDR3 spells CASSSSIRRGEETQYF. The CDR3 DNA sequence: TGTGCCAGCAGCTCCAGCATCAGGAGGGGTGAAGAGACCCAGTACTTC. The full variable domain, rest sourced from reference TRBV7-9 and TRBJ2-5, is DTGVSQNPRHKITKRGQNVTFRCDPISEHNRLYWYRQTLGQGPEFLTYFQNEAQLEKSRLLSDRFSAERPKGSFSTLEIQRTEQGDSAMYLCASSSSIRRGEETQYFGPGTRLLVL.

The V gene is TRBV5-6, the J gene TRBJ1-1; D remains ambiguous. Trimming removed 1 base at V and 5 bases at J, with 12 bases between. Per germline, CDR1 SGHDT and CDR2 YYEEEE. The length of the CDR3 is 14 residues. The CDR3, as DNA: TGTGCCAGCAGCTTGAAAAGAGGGAAGACTGAAGCTTTCTTT. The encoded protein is CASSLKRGKTEAFF.

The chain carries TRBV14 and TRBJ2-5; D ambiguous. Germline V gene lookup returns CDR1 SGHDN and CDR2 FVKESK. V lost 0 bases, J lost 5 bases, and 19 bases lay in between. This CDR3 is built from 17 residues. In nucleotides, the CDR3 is TGTGCCAGCAGCCAAGATAAGTTTGACACTTTCCAGGAGACCCAGTACTTC. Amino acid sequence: CASSQDKFDTFQETQYF.

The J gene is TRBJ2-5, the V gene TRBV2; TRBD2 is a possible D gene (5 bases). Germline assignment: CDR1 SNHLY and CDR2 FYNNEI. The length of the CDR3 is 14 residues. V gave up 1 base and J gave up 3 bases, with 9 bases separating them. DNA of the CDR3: TGTGCCAGCAGTGAAGTCCCTAGCAAAGAGACCCAGTACTTC. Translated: CASSEVPSKETQYF. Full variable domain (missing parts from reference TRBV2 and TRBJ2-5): EPEVTQTPSHQVTQMGQEVILRCVPISNHLYFYWYRQILGQKVEFLVSFYNNEISEKSEIFDDQFSVERPDGSNFTLKIRSTKLEDSAMYFCASSEVPSKETQYFGPGTRLLVL.

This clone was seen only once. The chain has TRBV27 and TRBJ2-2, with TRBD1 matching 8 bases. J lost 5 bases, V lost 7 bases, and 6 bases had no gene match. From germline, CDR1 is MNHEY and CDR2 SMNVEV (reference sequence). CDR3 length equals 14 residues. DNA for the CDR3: TGTGCCAGCAAAACCAGGGGGCGGACCGGGGAGCTGTTTTTT. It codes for CASKTRGRTGELFF.

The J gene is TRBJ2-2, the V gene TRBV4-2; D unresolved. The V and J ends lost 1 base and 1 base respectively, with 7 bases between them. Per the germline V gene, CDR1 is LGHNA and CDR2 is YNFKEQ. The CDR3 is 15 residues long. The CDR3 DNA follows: TGTGCCAGCAGCCAAGGGCTAGGGAACACCGGGGAGCTGTTTTTT. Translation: CASSQGLGNTGELFF.

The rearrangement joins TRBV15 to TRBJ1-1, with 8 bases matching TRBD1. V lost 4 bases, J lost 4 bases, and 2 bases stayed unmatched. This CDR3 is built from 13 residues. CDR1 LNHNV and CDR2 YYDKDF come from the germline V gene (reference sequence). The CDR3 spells CATSITGGTEAFF. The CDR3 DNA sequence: TGTGCCACCAGCATTACAGGGGGCACTGAAGCTTTCTTT.

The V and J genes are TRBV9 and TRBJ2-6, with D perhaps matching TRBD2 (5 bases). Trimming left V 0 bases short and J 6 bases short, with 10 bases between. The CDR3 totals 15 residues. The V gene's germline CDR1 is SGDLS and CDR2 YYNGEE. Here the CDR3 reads CASSVATGKANVLTF. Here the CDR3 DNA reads TGTGCCAGCAGCGTAGCTACGGGGAAGGCCAACGTCCTGACTTTC.

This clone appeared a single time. The CDR3 DNA follows: TGTGCCAGCAGTGAAGGGGCAACCTCTGGAAACACCATATATTTT. It specifies CASSEGATSGNTIYF. V usage is TRBV6-1 and J usage is TRBJ1-3, with unresolved D. Germline V gene lookup returns CDR1 MNHNS and CDR2 SASEGT. Trimming stripped 1 base from V and 0 bases from J, with 7 bases between. This CDR3 region has 15 residues.

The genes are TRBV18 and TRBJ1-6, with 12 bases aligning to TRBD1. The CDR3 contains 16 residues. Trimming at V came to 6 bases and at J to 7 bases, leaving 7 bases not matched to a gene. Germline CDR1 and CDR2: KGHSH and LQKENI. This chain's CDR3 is CASSPGQGALNSPLHF. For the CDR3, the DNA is TGTGCCAGCTCGCCGGGACAGGGGGCTTTAAATTCACCCCTCCACTTT.

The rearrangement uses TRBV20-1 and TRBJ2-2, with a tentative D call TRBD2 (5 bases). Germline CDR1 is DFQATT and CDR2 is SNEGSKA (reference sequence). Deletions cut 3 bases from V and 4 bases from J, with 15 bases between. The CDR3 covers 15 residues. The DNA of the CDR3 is TGCAGTGCTAGTGACGTCAACCGGGGCACCGGGGAGCTGTTTTTT. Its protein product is CSASDVNRGTGELFF.

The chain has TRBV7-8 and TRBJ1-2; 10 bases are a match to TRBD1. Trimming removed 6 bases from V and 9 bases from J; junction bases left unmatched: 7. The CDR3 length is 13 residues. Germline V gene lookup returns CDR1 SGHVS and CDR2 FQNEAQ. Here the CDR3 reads CASRGGTGVSYTF. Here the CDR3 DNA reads TGTGCCAGCAGGGGGGGGACAGGGGTTAGCTACACCTTC.

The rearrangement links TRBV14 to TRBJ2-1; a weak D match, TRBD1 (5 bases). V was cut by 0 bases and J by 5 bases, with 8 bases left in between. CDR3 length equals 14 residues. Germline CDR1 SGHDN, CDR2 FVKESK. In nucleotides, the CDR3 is TGTGCCAGCAGCCAAGATCAGGGTCACAATGAGCAGTTCTTC. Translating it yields CASSQDQGHNEQFF.

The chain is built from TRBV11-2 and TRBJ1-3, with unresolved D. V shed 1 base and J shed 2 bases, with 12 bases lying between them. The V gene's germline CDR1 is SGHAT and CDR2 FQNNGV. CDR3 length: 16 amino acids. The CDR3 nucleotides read TGTGCCAGCAGCTTAGTCTCGGGGAGACCTGGAAACACCATATATTTT. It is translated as CASSLVSGRPGNTIYF.

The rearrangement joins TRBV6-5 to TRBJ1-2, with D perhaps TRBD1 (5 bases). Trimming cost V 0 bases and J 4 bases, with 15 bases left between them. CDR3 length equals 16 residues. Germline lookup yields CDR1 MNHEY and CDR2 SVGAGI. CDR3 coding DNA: TGTGCCAGCAGTTACTCCCGGGGGGGAGCACTCTATGGCTACACCTTC. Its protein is CASSYSRGGALYGYTF.

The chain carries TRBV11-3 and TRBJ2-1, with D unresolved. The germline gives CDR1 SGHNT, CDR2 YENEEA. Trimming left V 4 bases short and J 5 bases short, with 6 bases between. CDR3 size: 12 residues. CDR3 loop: CASSSGNNEQFF. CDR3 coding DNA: TGTGCCAGCAGCTCAGGAAACAATGAGCAGTTCTTC.

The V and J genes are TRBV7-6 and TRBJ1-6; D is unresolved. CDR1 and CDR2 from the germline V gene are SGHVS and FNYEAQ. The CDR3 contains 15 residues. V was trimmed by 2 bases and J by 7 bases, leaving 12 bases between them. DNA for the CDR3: TGTGCCAGCAGCTTATCAGAGTTGGGCAATTCACCCCTCCACTTT. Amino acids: CASSLSELGNSPLHF.